The entry that follows covers one T cell receptor beta chain sequence. This entry is derived from a study of cytomegalovirus exposure and HLA in healthy donors. The CDR3 is 12 residues long. CDR1 is SQVTM, CDR2 ANQGSEA, per germline. The study ran its PCR with 60 Vbeta and 13 Jbeta primers. Here immunoSEQ multiplex PCR was the method, and the copy in TCRdb shows in-frame clones only, minus some. The sample holds roughly 140,000 clones, almost 85% seen once. The rearrangement links TRBV29-1 to TRBJ2-5, with 7 nucleotides matching TRBD1. The DNA matches TRBJ2-7 better at its end, which makes the J call doubtful. This TCR was recovered from a man aged 25 to 45 in good health and CMV-seropositive. The specimen was PBMCs. The CDR3 loop reads CSARQGTHEQYF. DNA of the CDR3: TGCAGCGCAAGACAGGGTACCCACGAGCAGTACTTC.